These 13 T cell receptor beta chains were sequenced from one sample in a study of shared clonotypes between healthy human individuals. Naive CD8 cells lacked CD45RO, underwent positive selection for CCR7 and left out terminally differentiated effector memory CD45RA+ cells. Libraries were prepared by immunoSEQ multiplex PCR; TCRdb keeps only in-frame clonotypes and omits some of them. This sample has about 1,800,000 clones, with about 95% found just once. Sequencing was done on a sample of naive CD8+ T cells sorted from blood. All receptors come from a man aged 18 to 29 in good health.

The chain carries TRBV2 and TRBJ2-7; TRBD2 is a possible D gene (6 bases). This CDR3 has 13 amino acids. Germline CDR1 is SNHLY and CDR2 is FYNNEI. V dropped 4 bases and J dropped 5 bases, with 12 bases sitting between them. This chain's CDR3 is CASSGRAGHEQYF. CDR3 sequence (DNA): TGTGCCAGCAGTGGGAGGGCAGGTCACGAGCAGTACTTC.

A note on this clone: Different DNA sequences within this sample yield the same CDR3. The J gene is TRBJ2-7, the V gene TRBV7-9, with D maybe TRBD1 (5 bases). The ends were cut back, 8 bases at V and 3 bases at J, with 8 bases in the middle. This CDR3 is 11 amino acids long. Germline V gene data show CDR1 as SEHNR and CDR2 as FQNEAQ (reference sequence). CDR3 residues: CASGRDYEQYF. The CDR3 DNA reads as TGTGCCAGCGGCAGGGACTACGAGCAGTACTTC.

The genes are TRBV19 and TRBJ2-7; D is ambiguous. Trimming cost V 1 base and J 0 bases, with 10 bases left between them. This CDR3 is 15 amino acids long. Germline V gene lookup returns CDR1 LNHDA and CDR2 SQIVND (reference sequence). In DNA, the CDR3 is TGTGCCAGTAGTATAGCTGTCACGAGCTCCTACGAGCAGTACTTC. Amino acids: CASSIAVTSSYEQYF. The entire variable domain, with the rest obtained from reference TRBV19 and TRBJ2-7, is as follows: DGGITQSPKYLFRKEGQNVTLSCEQNLNHDAMYWYRQDPGQGLRLIYYSQIVNDFQKGDIAEGYSVSREKKESFPLTVTSAQKNPTAFYLCASSIAVTSSYEQYFGPGTRLTVT.

The chain recombines TRBV9 with TRBJ2-1; 13 nucleotides agree with TRBD2. The V and J ends lost 4 bases and 3 bases, in that order; junction bases with no gene match: 4. Germline V lookup: CDR1 SGDLS, CDR2 YYNGEE. CDR3 size: 16 residues. In DNA form, the CDR3 reads TGTGCCAGCAGCACAGGACTAGCGGGAGTCTACAATGAGCAGTTCTTC. It specifies CASSTGLAGVYNEQFF.

The chain joins TRBV12-5 to TRBJ2-7, with D possibly TRBD2 on 6 matching bases. The length of the CDR3 is 13 residues. V was pared by 7 bases and J by 1 base, with 11 bases between. Germline CDR1 reads LGHNT; CDR2 reads FRNRAP. CDR3 loop: CASAWRASYEQYF. In DNA form, the CDR3 reads TGTGCTAGTGCTTGGAGGGCATCCTACGAGCAGTACTTC.

This rearrangement joins TRBV10-3 to TRBJ2-2, with 14 bases lining up with TRBD2. The V gene end was trimmed by 11 bases and the J gene end by 7 bases; junction bases not matched to a gene: 6. The length of the CDR3 is 14 residues. Germline lookup yields CDR1 ENHRY and CDR2 SYGVKD. CDR3 DNA: TGTGCCCCAGGGACTAGCGGGAGAAGCGGGGAGCTGTTTTTT. Translated, it gives CAPGTSGRSGELFF.

The chain links TRBV7-9 to TRBJ1-2, with a weak D call TRBD1 (5 bases). This CDR3 comprises 15 residues. CDR1 is SEHNR and CDR2 is FQNEAQ in the germline V gene (reference sequence). Trimming cost V 1 base and J 4 bases, with 13 bases left between them. CDR3 DNA: TGTGCCAGCAGCTTAGTGGAGGGGCAAGCCTATGGCTACACCTTC. Protein product: CASSLVEGQAYGYTF.

The rearrangement links TRBV5-1 to TRBJ2-1; D possibly corresponds to TRBD2 (6 bases). Germline assignment: CDR1 SGHRS and CDR2 YFSETQ. V lost 0 bases and J lost 6, with 10 bases in between. This CDR3 contains 14 residues. In DNA form, the CDR3 reads TGCGCCAGCAGCTTGGAACTAGCAAGCAATGAGCAGTTCTTC. Translating gives CASSLELASNEQFF.

This chain uses TRBV13 with TRBJ2-1; tentative D call: TRBD1 (6 bases). From germline, CDR1 is PRHDT and CDR2 FYEKMQ (reference sequence). Trimming stripped 5 bases from V and 0 bases from J, with 11 bases between. There are 15 residues in the CDR3. The CDR3 nucleotides read TGTGCCAGCAGCACACAGGGCACCTCCTACAATGAGCAGTTCTTC. Encoded protein: CASSTQGTSYNEQFF. The entire variable domain, with the rest obtained from reference TRBV13 and TRBJ2-1, is as follows: AAGVIQSPRHLIKEKRETATLKCYPIPRHDTVYWYQQGPGQDPQFLISFYEKMQSDKGSIPDRFSAQQFSDYHSELNMSSLELGDSALYFCASSTQGTSYNEQFFGPGTRLTVL.

A note on this clone: At the DNA level, this CDR3 is encoded by other sequences in the same sample as well. This sequence joins TRBV6-5 and TRBJ2-7; D not resolved. Germline CDR1 is MNHEY and CDR2 is SVGAGI. The CDR3 sequence is 13 residues long. V was clipped by 0 bases and J by 5 bases, with 8 bases between them. CDR3 coding DNA: TGTGCCAGCAGTTACTCGCCAGGTAACGAGCAGTACTTC. It yields the protein CASSYSPGNEQYF.

The V gene is TRBV28, the J gene TRBJ2-4; D possibly uses TRBD1 or TRBD2 (7 bases each). The CDR3 length is 14 residues. The germline V gene encodes CDR1 MDHEN and CDR2 SYDVKM. Trimming pared 5 bases from V and 7 bases from J, leaving 15 bases between. The CDR3 DNA follows: TGTGCCAGCAGTCCCACAGGGGAGGGGAACATTCAGTACTTC. Translation gives CASSPTGEGNIQYF.

V gene TRBV7-9 combines with J gene TRBJ2-7, with a possible D match to TRBD1 (6 bases). With 4 bases removed from V and 1 base from J, the gap between germline ends came to 14 bases. Germline V gene sequence: CDR1 SEHNR, CDR2 FQNEAQ (reference sequence). The CDR3 contains 15 residues. CDR3: CASSSGQTNSYEQYF. CDR3 DNA: TGTGCCAGCAGCTCCGGACAGACCAATTCCTACGAGCAGTACTTC.

As concerns this clone: A much larger clone sits a single nucleotide away, making a read error possible. The CDR3 is CASSYEETQYF. CDR3 sequence (DNA): TGTGCCAGCAGTTACGAGGAGACCCAGTACTTC. The V gene is TRBV6-5, the J gene TRBJ2-5; no clear D gene. There are 11 residues in the CDR3. V lost 2 bases, J lost 5 bases, and 3 bases lay in between. CDR1 is MNHEY and CDR2 is SVGAGI in the germline V gene.